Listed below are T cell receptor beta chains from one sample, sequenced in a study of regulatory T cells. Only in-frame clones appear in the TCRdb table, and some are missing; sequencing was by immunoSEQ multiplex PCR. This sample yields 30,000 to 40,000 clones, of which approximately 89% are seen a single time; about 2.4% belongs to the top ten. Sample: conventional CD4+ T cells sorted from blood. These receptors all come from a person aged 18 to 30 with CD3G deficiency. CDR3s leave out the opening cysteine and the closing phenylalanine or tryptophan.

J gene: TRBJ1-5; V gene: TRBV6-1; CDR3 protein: ASSEVGGGTPQH
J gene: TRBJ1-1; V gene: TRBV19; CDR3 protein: ASSMPGMNTEAF
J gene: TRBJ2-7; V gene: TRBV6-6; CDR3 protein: ASSGSGYEQY
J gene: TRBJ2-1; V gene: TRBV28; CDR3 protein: ASSPRQSYNEQF
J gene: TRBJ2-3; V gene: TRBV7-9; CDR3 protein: ASSPDGVRTDTQY
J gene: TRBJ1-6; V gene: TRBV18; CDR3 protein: ASSPVGTGAYNSPLH
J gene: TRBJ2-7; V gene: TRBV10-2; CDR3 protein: ASSPGLPIKQY
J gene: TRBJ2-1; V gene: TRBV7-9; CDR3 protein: ASSLGTVNEQF
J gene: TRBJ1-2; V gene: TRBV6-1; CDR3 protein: ASRVTLANYGYT
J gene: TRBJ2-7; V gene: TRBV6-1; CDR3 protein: ASSERGGIQQY
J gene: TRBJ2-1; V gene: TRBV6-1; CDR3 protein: ASSEQGSEQF
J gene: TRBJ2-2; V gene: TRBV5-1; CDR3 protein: ASSLGPQNTGELF
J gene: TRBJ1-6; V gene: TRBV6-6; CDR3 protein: ASRLTGINSPLH
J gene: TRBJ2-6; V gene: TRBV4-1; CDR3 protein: ASSPTGSGANVLT
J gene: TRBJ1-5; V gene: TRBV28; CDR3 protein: ASSSGYNQPQH
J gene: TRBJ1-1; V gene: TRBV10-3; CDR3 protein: AISESVGTEAF
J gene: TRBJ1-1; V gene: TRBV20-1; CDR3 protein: SAFLNTEAF
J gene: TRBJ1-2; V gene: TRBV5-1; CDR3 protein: ASSPGGRDSYGYT
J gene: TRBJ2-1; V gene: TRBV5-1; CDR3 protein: ASSLEGGSYNEQF
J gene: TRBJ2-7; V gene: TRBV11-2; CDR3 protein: ASSLVRSYEQY
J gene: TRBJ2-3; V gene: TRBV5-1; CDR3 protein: ASSLGRGSGTDTQY
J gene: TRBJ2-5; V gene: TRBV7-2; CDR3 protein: ASSFGGMRGGQETQY
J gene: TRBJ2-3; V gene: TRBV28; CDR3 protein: ASREGPSTDTQY
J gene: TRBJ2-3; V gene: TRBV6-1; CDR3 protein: ASSGASVGTDTQY
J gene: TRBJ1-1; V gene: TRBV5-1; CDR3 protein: ASSPGTDTEAF
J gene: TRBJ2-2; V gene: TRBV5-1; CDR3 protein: ASSSGQLTNTGELF
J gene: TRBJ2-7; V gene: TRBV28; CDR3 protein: ASSSLGYEQY
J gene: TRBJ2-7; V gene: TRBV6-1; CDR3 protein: ASSEARFLGGEQY
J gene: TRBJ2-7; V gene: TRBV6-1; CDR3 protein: ASSRLAGVGEQY
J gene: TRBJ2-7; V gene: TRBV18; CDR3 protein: ASSPLSGGYEQY
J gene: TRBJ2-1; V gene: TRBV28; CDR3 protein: ASSSPGQVYNEQF